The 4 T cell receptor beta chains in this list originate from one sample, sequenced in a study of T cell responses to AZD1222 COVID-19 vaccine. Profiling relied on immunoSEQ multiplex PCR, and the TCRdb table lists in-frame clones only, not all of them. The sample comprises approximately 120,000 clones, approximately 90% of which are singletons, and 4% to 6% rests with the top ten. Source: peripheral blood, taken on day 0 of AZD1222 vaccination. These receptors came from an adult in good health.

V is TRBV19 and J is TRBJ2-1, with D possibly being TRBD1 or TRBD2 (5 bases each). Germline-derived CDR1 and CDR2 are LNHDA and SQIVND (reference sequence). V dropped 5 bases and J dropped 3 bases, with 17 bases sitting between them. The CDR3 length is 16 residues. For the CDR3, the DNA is TGTGCCAGTAGTCCGGGACCCTATAATGGCTACAATGAGCAGTTCTTC. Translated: CASSPGPYNGYNEQFF. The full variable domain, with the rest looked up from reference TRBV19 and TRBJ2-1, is DGGITQSPKYLFRKEGQNVTLSCEQNLNHDAMYWYRQDPGQGLRLIYYSQIVNDFQKGDIAEGYSVSREKKESFPLTVTSAQKNPTAFYLCASSPGPYNGYNEQFFGPGTRLTVL.

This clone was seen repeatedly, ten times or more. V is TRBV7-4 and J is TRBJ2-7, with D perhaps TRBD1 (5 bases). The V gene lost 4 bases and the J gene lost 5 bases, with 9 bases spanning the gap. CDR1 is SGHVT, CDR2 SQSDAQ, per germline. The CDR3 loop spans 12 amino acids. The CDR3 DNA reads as TGTGCCAGCAGCTCTAGGGGCCACGAGCAGTACTTC. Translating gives CASSSRGHEQYF.

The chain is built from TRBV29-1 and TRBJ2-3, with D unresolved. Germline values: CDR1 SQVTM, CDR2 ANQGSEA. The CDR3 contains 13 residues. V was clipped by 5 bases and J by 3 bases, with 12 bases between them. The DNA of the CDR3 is TGCAGCGTTCGCCGATTACAAACAGATACGCAGTATTTT. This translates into CSVRRLQTDTQYF.

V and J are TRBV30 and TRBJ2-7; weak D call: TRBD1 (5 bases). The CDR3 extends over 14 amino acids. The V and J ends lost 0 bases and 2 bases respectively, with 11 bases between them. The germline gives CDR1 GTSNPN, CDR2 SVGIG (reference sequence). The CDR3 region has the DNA TGTGCCTGGAGTGTCGGAGACAGAGCCTACGAGCAGTACTTC. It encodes CAWSVGDRAYEQYF.